The sequence of this TCR beta chain was determined in a study of T cell responses to AZD1222 COVID-19 vaccine. The study's findings and limits: White British donors predominated, females outnumbered males, and clonal diversity was possibly underestimated. Reportedly, nearly half of unique spike TCRs recognized epitopes outside B.1.351/B.1.1.7 mutations. There were repertoire samples only from the period after the peak T cell response.

Pooling covered second doses at about 4 or about 12 weeks. With regard to this clone: Its antigen is not known.

CDR3 length: 11 residues. Looked up from germline, CDR1 is MNHEY and CDR2 is SVGAGI. Libraries were prepared by immunoSEQ multiplex PCR; TCRdb keeps only in-frame clonotypes and omits some of them. This sample has 150,000 to 200,000 clones; roughly nine tenths occur once, and the top ten carry more than 0.9%. This receptor was obtained from an adult who received the AZD1222 COVID-19 vaccine. The chain joins TRBV6-5 to TRBJ1-5; D remains unclear. The sequenced sample was peripheral blood, obtained 28 days after the second AZD1222 dose. In DNA, the CDR3 is TGTGCGAGCGGGGTGAATCAGCCCCAGCATTTT. It translates to CASGVNQPQHF.